What follows are 6 T cell receptor beta chains derived from one specimen sequenced in a study of blood T cell repertoires in COVID-19. Data came from immunoSEQ multiplex PCR; TCRdb stores just in-frame clones and leaves some out. The repertoire holds about 83,000 clones, with about 86% as singletons. Sequencing was carried out using peripheral blood. The receptors originated from a woman of 80 years or more in a cohort sampled during active or convalescent COVID-19.

The V gene is TRBV28, the J gene TRBJ2-5, with D hard to call. Germline V gives CDR1 MDHEN, CDR2 SYDVKM. The length of the CDR3 is 15 residues. V was trimmed by 1 base and J by 2 bases, leaving 11 bases between them. The CDR3 is CASSLLGSTQETQYF. The CDR3 DNA follows: TGTGCCAGCAGTTTATTGGGCAGTACTCAAGAGACCCAGTACTTC.

The chain has TRBV12-3 or TRBV12-4 and TRBJ1-1; TRBD1 is a possible D gene (5 bases). V gave up 8 bases and J gave up 4 bases, with 8 bases separating them. The length of the CDR3 is 11 residues. CDR3 sequence reads: CASGAFTEAFF. As DNA, the CDR3 is TGTGCCAGCGGGGCGTTCACTGAAGCTTTCTTT.

The chain couples TRBV4-1 to TRBJ1-2; 7 bases are shared with TRBD1. The V and J ends lost 1 base and 7 bases, in that order; junction bases with no gene match: 12. Germline V gives CDR1 MGHRA, CDR2 YSYEKL. The CDR3 consists of 16 residues. Here the CDR3 reads CASSQAPLGGIGGYTF. As DNA, the CDR3 is TGCGCCAGCAGCCAAGCTCCCCTAGGGGGCATCGGTGGCTACACCTTC.

The chain carries TRBV7-2 and TRBJ1-5, with a weak D call TRBD1 (5 bases). The V gene lost 4 bases and the J gene lost 5 bases, with 9 bases spanning the gap. The CDR3 has 13 residues. CDR1 is SGHTA and CDR2 is FQGNSA in the germline V gene. The chain's CDR3 is CASSSWGDQPQHF. CDR3 in DNA: TGTGCCAGCAGCTCCTGGGGGGATCAGCCCCAGCATTTT.

The V gene is TRBV7-9, the J gene TRBJ2-1, with TRBD2 identical over 8 bases. The CDR3 runs to 17 residues. CDR1 SEHNR and CDR2 FQNEAQ come from the germline V gene (reference sequence). J lost 9 bases, V lost 4 bases, and 17 bases had no gene match. CDR3 region: CASSSSKAGVHGGEQFF. As DNA, the CDR3 is TGTGCCAGCAGCTCCTCGAAAGCGGGAGTGCACGGAGGTGAGCAGTTCTTC.

V usage is TRBV5-4 and J usage is TRBJ1-2, with D perhaps matching TRBD1 (5 bases). Trimming pared 4 bases from V and 4 bases from J, leaving 14 bases between. The germline V gene encodes CDR1 SGHNT and CDR2 YYREEE (reference sequence). The CDR3 loop spans 14 amino acids. The CDR3 loop reads CASSLDGATYGYTF. CDR3 nucleotides: TGTGCCAGCAGCCTCGATGGGGCGACCTATGGCTACACCTTC.